The T cell receptor beta chain described here comes from a study of T cells after yellow fever vaccination. Findings of the study overall: At about 97% for CD4 and about 88% for CD8, most primary-vaccination clones showed up again after the booster. The study found a weaker secondary response that peaked faster, day 5 versus 15.

As concerns this clonotype: What it binds is unknown.

TCR cDNA, made by 5'RACE template switching, carried an added universal primer site and UMIs. TCRdb reprocessed the 5' RACE reads with MiXCR, giving one entry per CDR3 protein. Of hundreds of thousands of distinct CDR3 sequences in the sample, about 14% were seen once. The sequences come from PBMCs, collected on the day of the yellow fever booster vaccination. This receptor was identified in a man aged 30 to 45 who received the YFV17D yellow fever vaccine.

The CDR3 here is CAISDSRDDSPLHF. The CDR3 DNA is TGTGCCATCAGTGATTCCCGGGACGATTCACCCCTCCACTTT. The gene calls are TRBV10-3 and TRBJ1-6; D might be TRBD1 (5 bases). The ends were cut back, 3 bases at V and 8 bases at J, with 11 bases in the middle. Germline V gene data show CDR1 as ENHRY and CDR2 as SYGVKD. The CDR3 is 14 residues long.